What follows is one T cell receptor (beta chain) and its context. The source of the sample is a study of cytomegalovirus exposure and HLA in healthy donors. 13 Jbeta primers and 60 Vbeta primers were used for the PCR. The repertoire was sequenced with immunoSEQ multiplex PCR; TCRdb's copy has only in-frame clones and lacks some. Altogether 200,000 or so clones are present, 65% to 85% being singletons, with the ten largest covering around 6%. V lost 4 bases, J lost 8 bases, and 8 bases stayed unmatched. This CDR3 spans 14 amino acids. Germline CDR1 is SGHRS and CDR2 is YFSETQ. V usage is TRBV5-1 and J usage is TRBJ1-2; 10 positions match TRBD1. This TCR derives from a woman aged 30 to 39 in good health and CMV-seropositive. The sequenced sample was PBMCs. The CDR3 loop is CASSDNDRGLGYTF. The DNA for the CDR3 is TGCGCCAGCAGCGATAATGACAGGGGGCTCGGCTACACCTTC.